This is a list of T cell receptor beta chains from one sample in a study of T cells in localized non-small cell lung cancer. Repertoires were generated with immunoSEQ multiplex PCR, while TCRdb's copy carries only in-frame clones and drops some. The sample records under 40,000 clones, around 87% being singletons. The source was peripheral blood mononuclear cells, collected before any cancer treatment. These receptors came from a man aged 40 to 75 with stage III lung adenocarcinoma. CDR3s include the opening cysteine and the closing phenylalanine or tryptophan. Fields, in order: D gene, clone size, V gene, J gene, CDR3 DNA, CDR3 protein. D genes are given only for firm matches. Expanded clones are given a class, and other clones once, few, many or no size at all.

d_gene: TRBD1; abundance: NA; v_gene: TRBV19; j_gene: TRBJ1-5; CDR3nt: TGTGCCAGTCGTTCTCGACAGGGGGCGCGTGGCAATCAGCCCCAGCATTTT; CDR3aa: CASRSRQGARGNQPQHF
d_gene: TRBD2; abundance: NA; v_gene: TRBV4-3; j_gene: TRBJ2-3; CDR3nt: TGCGCCAGCAGCCAAGTTACTAGCGGGGGGTTGGGGGATACGCAGTATTTT; CDR3aa: CASSQVTSGGLGDTQYF
d_gene: TRBD2; abundance: NA; v_gene: TRBV11-2; j_gene: TRBJ2-7; CDR3nt: TGTGCCAGCAGCGTCCGACTAGCGGGGGGGCCCTACGAGCAGTACTTC; CDR3aa: CASSVRLAGGPYEQYF
d_gene: NA; abundance: NA; v_gene: TRBV4-3; j_gene: TRBJ2-3; CDR3nt: TGCGCCAGCAGCCCATATACTGGTCTCACAGATACGCAGTATTTT; CDR3aa: CASSPYTGLTDTQYF
d_gene: NA; abundance: NA; v_gene: TRBV2; j_gene: TRBJ1-5; CDR3nt: TGTGCCAGCAGTGATAGACGGTTAGATCAGCCCCAGCATTTT; CDR3aa: CASSDRRLDQPQHF
d_gene: NA; abundance: NA; v_gene: TRBV9; j_gene: TRBJ2-7; CDR3nt: TGTGCCAGCAGCCCCCGGTTGGGCGCGGGGAGCTCCTACGAGCAGTACTTC; CDR3aa: CASSPRLGAGSSYEQYF
d_gene: NA; abundance: NA; v_gene: TRBV19; j_gene: TRBJ1-5; CDR3nt: TGTGCCAGTAGTATTAACGCGGGAGGTAGCAATCAGCCCCAGCATTTT; CDR3aa: CASSINAGGSNQPQHF
d_gene: TRBD2; abundance: NA; v_gene: TRBV10-3; j_gene: TRBJ2-3; CDR3nt: TGTGCCATCAGTAGCGGGGGGACCCTTAGCACAGATACGCAGTATTTT; CDR3aa: CAISSGGTLSTDTQYF
d_gene: NA; abundance: NA; v_gene: TRBV18; j_gene: TRBJ2-1; CDR3nt: TGTGCCAGCTCACCACCCTCTGTAGACAATGAGCAGTTCTTC; CDR3aa: CASSPPSVDNEQFF
d_gene: TRBD1; abundance: few; v_gene: TRBV13; j_gene: TRBJ1-2; CDR3nt: TGTGCCAGCAGCTCCACAGGGGGCGCGGGCTATGGCTACACCTTC; CDR3aa: CASSSTGGAGYGYTF
d_gene: NA; abundance: NA; v_gene: TRBV4-3; j_gene: TRBJ2-1; CDR3nt: TGCGCCAGCAGCCGCAGACTAACCGATGAGCAGTTCTTC; CDR3aa: CASSRRLTDEQFF
d_gene: NA; abundance: NA; v_gene: TRBV7-8; j_gene: TRBJ2-5; CDR3nt: TGTGCCAGCAGCGTCCGGGACACCCGATTGAAGTACTTC; CDR3aa: CASSVRDTRLKYF
d_gene: TRBD2; abundance: NA; v_gene: TRBV5-1; j_gene: TRBJ2-1; CDR3nt: TGCGCCAGCAGCTTTAGCGGGGGGGTGGATGAGCAGTTCTTC; CDR3aa: CASSFSGGVDEQFF
d_gene: NA; abundance: NA; v_gene: TRBV19; j_gene: TRBJ1-4; CDR3nt: TGTGCCAGTAGTATAGGAGGGGGACTGTTTTTT; CDR3aa: CASSIGGGLFF
d_gene: TRBD2; abundance: few; v_gene: TRBV7-2; j_gene: TRBJ2-1; CDR3nt: TGTGCCAGCAGCCCCAATAGCGGGGGCCTCTCCTACAATGAGCAGTTCTTC; CDR3aa: CASSPNSGGLSYNEQFF
d_gene: NA; abundance: NA; v_gene: TRBV20-1; j_gene: TRBJ2-4; CDR3nt: TGCAGTGCTTTAGCCAAAAACATTCAGTACTTC; CDR3aa: CSALAKNIQYF
d_gene: TRBD1; abundance: few; v_gene: TRBV19; j_gene: TRBJ1-2; CDR3nt: TGTGCCAGTAGTCCGGGACAGCTCCTAGGCTATGGCTACACCTTC; CDR3aa: CASSPGQLLGYGYTF
d_gene: TRBD2; abundance: NA; v_gene: TRBV7-2; j_gene: TRBJ2-1; CDR3nt: TGTGCCAGCAGCCCAAGTCTTTCGGGGGGGAACTACAATGAGCAGTTCTTC; CDR3aa: CASSPSLSGGNYNEQFF
d_gene: TRBD1; abundance: NA; v_gene: TRBV4-1; j_gene: TRBJ1-5; CDR3nt: TGCGCCAGCAGCCTCCTAGGACAGGGGATTTATAGCAATCAGCCCCAGCATTTT; CDR3aa: CASSLLGQGIYSNQPQHF